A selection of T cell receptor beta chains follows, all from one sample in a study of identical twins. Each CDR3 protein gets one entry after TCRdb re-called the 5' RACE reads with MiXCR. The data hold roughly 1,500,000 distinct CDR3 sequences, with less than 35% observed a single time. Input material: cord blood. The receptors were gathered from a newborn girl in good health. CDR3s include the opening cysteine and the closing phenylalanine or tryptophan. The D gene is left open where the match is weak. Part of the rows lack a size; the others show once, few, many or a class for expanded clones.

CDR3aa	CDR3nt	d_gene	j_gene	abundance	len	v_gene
CSARAISEIYNEQFF	TGCAGTGCTAGAGCCATTAGCGAGATCTACAATGAGCAGTTCTTC	NA	TRBJ2-1	NA	15	TRBV20-1
CASSFAGLNYGYTF	TGTGCCAGCAGCTTCGCCGGACTTAACTATGGCTACACCTTC	NA	TRBJ1-2	few	14	TRBV7-9
CASSFRAQRDSYQETQYF	TGTGCCAGCAGCTTTCGGGCCCAAAGGGATTCGTACCAAGAGACCCAGTACTTC	NA	TRBJ2-5	NA	18	TRBV7-9
CSASAGFDQPQHF	TGCAGTGCTAGTGCGGGATTCGATCAGCCCCAGCATTTT	NA	TRBJ1-5	few	13	TRBV20-1
CASRTTGDGELFF	TGCGCCAGCAGGACAACAGGGGACGGGGAGCTGTTTTTT	TRBD1	TRBJ2-2	NA	13	TRBV5-1
CASSLRGRDEQYF	TGTGCCAGCAGTTTACGGGGAAGGGACGAGCAGTACTTC	NA	TRBJ2-7	few	13	TRBV12-3/TRBV12-4
CASSAPGTVTYNEQFF	TGTGCCAGCAGTGCCCCCGGGACAGTCACGTACAATGAGCAGTTCTTC	TRBD1	TRBJ2-1	few	16	TRBV28
CSARDPREAVDTQYF	TGCAGTGCTAGAGATCCGCGGGAGGCGGTAGATACGCAGTATTTT	TRBD2	TRBJ2-3	NA	15	TRBV20-1
CSARQTGWQQYF	TGCAGTGCTAGGCAGACAGGGTGGCAGCAGTACTTC	TRBD1	TRBJ2-7	few	12	TRBV20-1
CASSSGQGRAPSGANVLTF	TGTGCCAGCAGTTCAGGACAGGGAAGGGCCCCCTCTGGGGCCAACGTCCTGACTTTC	TRBD1	TRBJ2-6	few	19	TRBV12-3/TRBV12-4
CSARDLRGAESYEQYF	TGCAGTGCTAGAGATCTCAGGGGCGCGGAATCCTACGAGCAGTACTTC	NA	TRBJ2-7	NA	16	TRBV20-1
CASRPQGAQRADTQYF	TGTGCCAGCAGACCCCAGGGGGCTCAGCGAGCAGATACGCAGTATTTT	TRBD1	TRBJ2-3	NA	16	TRBV12-3/TRBV12-4
CASSLEGTVNTGELFF	TGTGCCAGCAGCTTGGAGGGGACAGTGAACACCGGGGAGCTGTTTTTT	TRBD1	TRBJ2-2	NA	16	TRBV5-5
CASSLAALGNGYTF	TGTGCCAGCAGCTTAGCGGCCTTGGGTAATGGCTACACCTTC	NA	TRBJ1-2	many	14	TRBV7-9
CAIRRTGGDKNSPLHF	TGTGCCATCAGGCGGACAGGGGGGGATAAAAATTCACCCCTCCACTTT	TRBD1	TRBJ1-6	few	16	TRBV10-3
CASSQALRGLVANEQYF	TGTGCCAGCAGCCAAGCCCTGCGGGGACTAGTGGCCAATGAGCAGTACTTC	TRBD2	TRBJ2-5	NA	17	TRBV3-1
CASSPRSGRAVNEQFF	TGTGCCAGCAGTCCCAGAAGCGGGAGGGCCGTAAATGAGCAGTTCTTC	TRBD2	TRBJ2-1	NA	16	TRBV7-9
CASRRGHNEKLFF	TGTGCCAGCAGGCGGGGCCACAATGAAAAACTGTTTTTT	NA	TRBJ1-4	few	13	TRBV6-6
CASSPGEGTEAFF	TGTGCCAGCAGTCCGGGGGAGGGCACTGAAGCTTTCTTT	NA	TRBJ1-1	few	13	TRBV25-1
CAIRLQGGDYEQYF	TGTGCCATCAGACTACAGGGGGGGGACTACGAGCAGTACTTC	NA	TRBJ2-7	NA	14	TRBV10-3
CASSLAGAGNIQYF	TGCGCCAGCAGCTTGGCGGGAGCCGGAAACATTCAGTACTTC	NA	TRBJ2-4	few	14	TRBV5-1
CAISYRDSSYEQYF	TGTGCCATCAGTTACCGGGACAGCTCCTACGAGCAGTACTTC	TRBD1	TRBJ2-7	many	14	TRBV10-3
CASSLKTGGYEQYF	TGTGCCAGCAGCTTAAAGACAGGGGGCTACGAGCAGTACTTC	TRBD1	TRBJ2-7	few	14	TRBV11-2
CASTLRGSNEQFF	TGTGCCAGCACCTTAAGGGGGAGCAATGAGCAGTTCTTC	NA	TRBJ2-1	few	13	TRBV27
CASSLGPSITDTQYF	TGTGCCAGCAGTTTAGGCCCGTCCATCACAGATACGCAGTATTTT	NA	TRBJ2-3	NA	15	TRBV28
CASTSQGMGNEQFF	TGCGCCAGCACCTCACAGGGTATGGGCAATGAGCAGTTCTTC	NA	TRBJ2-1	few	14	TRBV4-1
CSASGMGTYEQYF	TGCAGTGCTAGTGGCATGGGAACCTACGAGCAGTACTTC	NA	TRBJ2-7	NA	13	TRBV20-1